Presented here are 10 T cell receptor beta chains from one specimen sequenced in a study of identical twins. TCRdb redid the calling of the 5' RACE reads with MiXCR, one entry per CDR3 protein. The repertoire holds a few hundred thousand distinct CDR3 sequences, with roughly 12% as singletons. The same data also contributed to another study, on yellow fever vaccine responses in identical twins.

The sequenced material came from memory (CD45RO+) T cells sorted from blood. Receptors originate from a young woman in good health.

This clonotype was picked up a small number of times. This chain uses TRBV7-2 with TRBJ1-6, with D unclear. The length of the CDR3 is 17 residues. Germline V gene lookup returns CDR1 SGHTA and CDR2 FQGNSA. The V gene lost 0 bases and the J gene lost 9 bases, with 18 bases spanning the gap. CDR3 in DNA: TGTGCCAGCAGCTTAGCGCTAAGGGTACAGAGTGGTTCACCCCTCCACTTT. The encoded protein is CASSLALRVQSGSPLHF.

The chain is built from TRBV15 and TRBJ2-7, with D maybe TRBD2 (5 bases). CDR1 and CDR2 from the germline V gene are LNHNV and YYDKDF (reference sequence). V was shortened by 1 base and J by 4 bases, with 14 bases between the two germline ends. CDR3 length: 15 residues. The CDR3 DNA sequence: TGTGCCACCAGCAGAGGTGCGGGCTACTTATACGAGCAGTACTTC. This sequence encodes CATSRGAGYLYEQYF. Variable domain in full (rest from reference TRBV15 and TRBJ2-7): DAMVIQNPRYQVTQFGKPVTLSCSQTLNHNVMYWYQQKSSQAPKLLFHYYDKDFNNEADTPDNFQSRRPNTSFCFLDIRSPGLGDTAMYLCATSRGAGYLYEQYFGPGTRLTVT.

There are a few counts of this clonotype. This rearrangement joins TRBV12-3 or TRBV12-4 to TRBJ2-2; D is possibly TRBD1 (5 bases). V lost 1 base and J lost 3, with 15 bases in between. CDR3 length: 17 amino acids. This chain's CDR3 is CASSLGSAVGDTGELFF. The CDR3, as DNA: TGTGCCAGCAGTTTAGGGAGCGCCGTAGGGGACACCGGGGAGCTGTTTTTT.

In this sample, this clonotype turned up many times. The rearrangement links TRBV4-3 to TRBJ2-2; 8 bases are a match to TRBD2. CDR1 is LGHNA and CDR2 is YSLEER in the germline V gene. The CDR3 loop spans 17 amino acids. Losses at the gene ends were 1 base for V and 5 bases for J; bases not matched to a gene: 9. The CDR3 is CASSQVGAGVGTGELFF. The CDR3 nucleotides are TGCGCCAGCAGCCAAGTCGGAGCGGGAGTCGGGACCGGGGAGCTGTTTTTT.

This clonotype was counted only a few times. The CDR3 DNA sequence: TGTGCCAGCAGCTCGGGACCGCCGACAGCCTATGGCTACACCTTC. The encoded protein is CASSSGPPTAYGYTF. This chain links TRBV13 with TRBJ1-2; D might be TRBD1 (5 bases). Trimming cost V 4 bases and J 4 bases, with 16 bases left between them. The CDR3 extends over 15 amino acids. CDR1 is PRHDT, CDR2 FYEKMQ, per germline (reference sequence).

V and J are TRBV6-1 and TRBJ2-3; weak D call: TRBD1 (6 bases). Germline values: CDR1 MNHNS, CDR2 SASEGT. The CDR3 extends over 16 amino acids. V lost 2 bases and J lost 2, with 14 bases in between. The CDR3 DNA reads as TGTGCCAGCAGTGAATTTGACAGGTCCGACACAGATACGCAGTATTTT. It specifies CASSEFDRSDTDTQYF.

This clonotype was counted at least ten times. The CDR3 reads CASSSQTGSATEAFF. Written as DNA, the CDR3 is TGTGCCAGCAGCTCCCAGACAGGGTCGGCCACTGAAGCTTTCTTT. The chain joins TRBV7-6 to TRBJ1-1, with 7 bases that match TRBD1. The J segment lost 4 bases and the V segment lost 4 bases, leaving 9 bases of the junction unmatched. From germline, CDR1 is SGHVS and CDR2 FNYEAQ. The CDR3 extends over 15 amino acids.

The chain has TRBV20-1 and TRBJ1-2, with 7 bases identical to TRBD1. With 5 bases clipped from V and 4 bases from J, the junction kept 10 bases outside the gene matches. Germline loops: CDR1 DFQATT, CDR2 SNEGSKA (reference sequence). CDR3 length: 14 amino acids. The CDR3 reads CSASKTGRIYGYTF. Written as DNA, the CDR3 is TGCAGTGCTTCGAAGACAGGGAGGATCTATGGCTACACCTTC.

CDR3 loop: CASSLSPGTGGSEQYF. In DNA, the CDR3 is TGTGCCAGCAGCCTCTCCCCGGGGACAGGGGGCAGCGAGCAGTACTTC. The chain combines TRBV3-1 with TRBJ2-7; 12 nucleotides line up with TRBD1. Germline V CDR1 and CDR2: LGHDT, YNNKEL (reference sequence). The CDR3 runs to 16 residues. V gave up 4 bases and J gave up 6 bases; unmatched junction bases: 10.

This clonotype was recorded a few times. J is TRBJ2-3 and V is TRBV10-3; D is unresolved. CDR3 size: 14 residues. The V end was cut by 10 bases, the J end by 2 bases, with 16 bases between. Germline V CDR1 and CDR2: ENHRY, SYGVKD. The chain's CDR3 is CATTDLDPTDTQYF. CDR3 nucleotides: TGTGCCACGACGGACCTGGACCCCACAGATACGCAGTATTTT.